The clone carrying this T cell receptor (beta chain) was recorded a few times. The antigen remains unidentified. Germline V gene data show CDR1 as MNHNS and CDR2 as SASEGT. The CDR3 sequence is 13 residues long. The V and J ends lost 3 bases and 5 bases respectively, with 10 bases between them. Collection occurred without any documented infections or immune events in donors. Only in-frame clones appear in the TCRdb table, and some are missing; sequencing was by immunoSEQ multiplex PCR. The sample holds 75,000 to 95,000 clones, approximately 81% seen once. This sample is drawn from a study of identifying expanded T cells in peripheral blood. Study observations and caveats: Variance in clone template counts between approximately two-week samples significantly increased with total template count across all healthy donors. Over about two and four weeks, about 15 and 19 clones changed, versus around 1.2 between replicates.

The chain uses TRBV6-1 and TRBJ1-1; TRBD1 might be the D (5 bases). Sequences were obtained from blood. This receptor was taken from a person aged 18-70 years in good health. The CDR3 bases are TGTGCCAGCAGTGACAGGGCTGGAACTGAAGCTTTCTTT. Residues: CASSDRAGTEAFF.